Listed below are T cell receptor beta chains from one sample, sequenced in a study of blood T cell repertoires in COVID-19. TCRdb's table, derived via immunoSEQ multiplex PCR, lists solely in-frame clones and lacks some. The data contain some 140,000 clones, around 85% of them singletons. The specimen sequenced was peripheral blood. All receptors come from a woman aged 60-75 years with acute or convalescent COVID-19. The CDR3 runs from the conserved cysteine through the conserved F or W. Fields, in order: clone size, D gene, V gene, J gene, CDR3 DNA, CDR3 protein. The D gene is left open where the match is weak. Rows give clone size only sometimes, using once, few, many, or a class for an expanded clone.

NA	NA	TRBV7-9	TRBJ1-1	TGTGCCAGCAGCTTGCGGCAGGGGTCTTGGGCTTTCTTT	CASSLRQGSWAFF
NA	TRBD1	TRBV6-5	TRBJ2-2	TGTGCCAGCAGCTGGACAGGGACAAACACCGGGGAGCTGTTTTTT	CASSWTGTNTGELFF
NA	NA	TRBV18	TRBJ2-6	TGTGCCAGCCGCTCTGGGGCCAACGTCCTGACTTTC	CASRSGANVLTF
NA	TRBD1	TRBV7-9	TRBJ2-1	TGTGCCAGCAGCCGTGGGACAGGGGGTAATGAGCAGTTCTTC	CASSRGTGGNEQFF
NA	TRBD2	TRBV7-2	TRBJ2-3	TGTGCCAGCAGCTTAGCAGGGACTAGCGGGGATGGAGGCACAGATACGCAGTATTTT	CASSLAGTSGDGGTDTQYF
NA	NA	TRBV3-1/TRBV3-2	TRBJ2-6	TGTGCCAGCAGCCAGGGGACAGGGGCCAACGTCCTGACTTTC	CASSQGTGANVLTF
NA	TRBD1	TRBV28	TRBJ2-5	TGTGCCAGCAGTTTGGGACAGGGGCCCCAGGGGACCCAGTACTTC	CASSLGQGPQGTQYF
NA	TRBD2	TRBV2	TRBJ2-3	TGTGCCAGCAGTGAAGGCGGGGGGGCCAGGGCAGATACGCAGTATTTT	CASSEGGGARADTQYF
NA	TRBD1	TRBV28	TRBJ1-1	TGTGCCAGCAGCACCGGACAGGCCCCGGACGCTTTCTTT	CASSTGQAPDAFF
few	NA	TRBV18	TRBJ2-3	TGTGCCAGCTCACCAGTAGGGGCGAGCACAGATACGCAGTATTTT	CASSPVGASTDTQYF
NA	NA	TRBV7-5	TRBJ1-5	TGTGCCAGAAGCTTAGGCCCCAGGGTAAGGGAGGCCCAGCATTTT	CARSLGPRVREAQHF
NA	TRBD1	TRBV5-6	TRBJ1-5	TGTGCCAGCAGCTTGACCGGGGACAGGGGGACTTGGCCCCAGCATTTT	CASSLTGDRGTWPQHF
NA	NA	TRBV5-1	TRBJ1-4	TGCGCCAGCAGCGCTACAGGAATCTCAACTAATGAAAAACTGTTTTTT	CASSATGISTNEKLFF
NA	TRBD2	TRBV19	TRBJ2-1	TGTGCCAGTAGTCCTCAGACTAGCGGGGGACCGCAGTTCTTC	CASSPQTSGGPQFF
NA	NA	TRBV15	TRBJ2-1	TGTGCCACCAGCAGGACAGGAGATTCCTACAATGAGCAGTTCTTC	CATSRTGDSYNEQFF